The clone carrying this T cell receptor beta chain occurred many times. CDR1 MNHEY and CDR2 SMNVEV come from the germline V gene (reference sequence). V was shortened by 5 bases and J by 0 bases, with 11 bases between the two germline ends. The CDR3 extends over 15 amino acids. This record belongs to a study of early T cells in non-severe SARS-CoV-2 infection. TCRdb passed the 5' RACE reads through MiXCR, listing each CDR3 protein once. Of 100,000 or so distinct CDR3 sequences detected, about an eighth appear once; the ten largest clones hold less than 8%. The rearrangement uses TRBV27 and TRBJ2-1, with D unclear. The sequence was obtained from an adult who was a healthcare worker with PCR-confirmed SARS-CoV-2 infection or an uninfected control (not recorded which). The sample taken for sequencing was whole blood. CDR3 coding DNA: TGTGCCAGCAGTGGGCTTTCGAGCTCCTACAATGAGCAGTTCTTC. Translation gives CASSGLSSSYNEQFF.